This T cell receptor beta chain was sequenced in a study of blood T cell repertoires in COVID-19 (dated by TCRdb to the early 2020s). Background for the entire study: The collaborator samples originated in the United States, Italy and Spain and spanned the acute and convalescent phases of COVID-19. The prospective study material was composed of cDNA or gDNA derived from T cells, B-cell-depleted T cells, or PBMCs. Deeply sampled blood TCRbeta repertoires from subjects exposed to, actively infected with, or recovered from COVID-19 were included in the dataset. The repertoires were released in a freely available public database meant as a resource for research on the immune response to SARS-CoV-2. Samples came from the ongoing ImmuneRACE study (first 160 participants) plus 1,254 subjects from 6 global collaborators. A de-identified subject ID, COVID-19 status, age in years and sex were almost always included in the sample metadata. Where available, HLA class I and class II types were obtained from metadata supplied by the sample provider rather than from assay-based typing. The full study reports these points: How much clinical and demographic metadata was included differed by source and by participant, and the metadata was provided uncurated.

Regarding this clone: No cognate antigen has been identified for it. Within one base of it there is no much larger clone, and no base qualities were kept.

TCRbeta CDR3 regions were amplified from genomic DNA using the immunoSEQ Assay, a bias-controlled multiplex PCR. Turning to the authors' computational methods: The number of nucleated cells in each sample was estimated by amplification of reference gene primers within the assay. To quantify the absolute abundance of each unique TCRbeta CDR3 rearrangement, sequence reads were collapsed and filtered. Productive Simpson clonality was computed per sample as the square root of Simpson's diversity index over productive rearrangements. Drawn from immuneACCESS, this table holds only the in-frame rearrangements with V and J called that TCRdb kept. Clones are partly lost; checked studies trace under half to an unresolved V gene and leave the rest unexplained. Clone size and the V and J calls come from that table; the DNA yielded D and trimming. The sample yields some 5,900 clones; 88% were counted once. The biggest ten clones account for roughly 7% of the sample.

The germline V gene (reference sequence) provides CDR1 SGHKS and CDR2 YYEKEE. Including the terminal cysteine and phenylalanine, the CDR3 comprises 18 residues. Only CDR3 DNA is held: 54 bases, read in frame from base 1. Relative to germline, V is missing 2 bases and J is missing 6 bases, with 16 bases of the junction outside any gene match. The collaborating institutions used their own protocols to collect whole blood in K2EDTA tubes. Collaborator samples were shipped for TCRbeta analysis as frozen whole blood, isolated PBMCs, or DNA extracted from either sample type. Sequencing was performed on peripheral blood. The sequence came from a human donor in a cohort sampled during active COVID-19. The chain is made from TRBV5-5 and TRBJ2-7, with TRBD2 identical over 11 junction bases. At the DNA level, the sequence is TGTGCCAGCAGCTTAACGACTGAGGGCCTAGCGGGGGGCCGCGAGCAGTACTTC. Its protein is CASSLTTEGLAGGREQYF.